The 25 T cell receptor beta chains reported below all come from one sample, sequenced in a study of cytomegalovirus exposure and HLA in healthy donors. Profiled with immunoSEQ multiplex PCR; TCRdb holds only in-frame clones, not every one. The table records 120,000 to 150,000 clones, about 87% of them present only once. Sequences were obtained from PBMCs. The receptors stem from a man aged 18 to 30 in good health and CMV-seropositive.

This chain connects TRBV2 to TRBJ2-2; 8 nucleotides align to TRBD1. The CDR3 is made up of 15 amino acids. Germline trimming cut 5 bases from V and 5 bases from J; bases unmatched to any gene: 7. Germline V gives CDR1 SNHLY, CDR2 FYNNEI. CDR3 region: CASSPDRGRTGELFF. The CDR3 bases are TGTGCCAGCAGTCCCGACAGGGGAAGAACCGGGGAGCTGTTTTTT.

The chain links TRBV5-8 to TRBJ1-2; the D gene is possibly TRBD1 (5 bases). The CDR3 is made up of 15 amino acids. V lost 3 bases and J 0 bases, leaving 12 bases between the germline ends. Per germline, CDR1 SGHTS and CDR2 YDEGEE. CDR3 in DNA: TGTGCCAGCAGCTCACTACAGGAGACTAACTATGGCTACACCTTC. This encodes CASSSLQETNYGYTF. Full variable domain (remainder filled in from reference TRBV5-8 and TRBJ1-2): EAGVTQSPTHLIKTRGQQATLRCSPISGHTSVYWYQQALGLGLQFLLWYDEGEERNRGNFPPRFSGRQFPNYSSELNVNALELEDSALYLCASSSLQETNYGYTFGSGTRLTVV.

This clone was counted a few times. The chain links TRBV28 to TRBJ2-7; TRBD1 is a possible D gene (6 bases). Trimming took off 5 bases at V and 5 bases at J, with 13 bases between the two ends. Germline CDR1 is MDHEN and CDR2 is SYDVKM. The CDR3 has 13 residues. The CDR3 is CASSKQGFHEQYF. CDR3 DNA: TGTGCCAGCAGTAAACAGGGTTTCCACGAGCAGTACTTC.

The chain couples TRBV27 to TRBJ1-5, with a tentative D call TRBD1 (6 bases). This CDR3 comprises 15 residues. V was clipped by 3 bases and J by 4 bases, with 13 bases between them. Germline-derived CDR1 and CDR2 are MNHEY and SMNVEV (reference sequence). In nucleotides, the CDR3 is TGTGCCAGCAGTTTTTTACAGGGTATGAATCAGCCCCAGCATTTT. The encoded protein is CASSFLQGMNQPQHF.

This rearrangement joins TRBV7-8 to TRBJ2-7; the match to TRBD1 covers 10 bases. Germline trimming cut 8 bases from V and 4 bases from J; bases unmatched to any gene: 8. Germline-derived CDR1 and CDR2 are SGHVS and FQNEAQ. The CDR3 has 14 amino acids. The DNA for the CDR3 is TGTGCCAGCGCTCGGACAGGGGGGGTTTACGAGCAGTACTTC. Amino acid sequence: CASARTGGVYEQYF.

The rearrangement links TRBV7-2 to TRBJ1-4, with a possible D match to TRBD1 (5 bases). Germline lookup yields CDR1 SGHTA and CDR2 FQGNSA. The CDR3 runs 15 residues. Trimming pared 5 bases from V and 8 bases from J, leaving 18 bases between. Written as DNA, the CDR3 is TGTGCCAGCAGCATACGGCTTACTCCAGGGGAAAAACTGTTTTTT. This codes for CASSIRLTPGEKLFF.

The V gene is TRBV6-1, the J gene TRBJ2-2; tentative D call: TRBD2 (5 bases). Trimming shortened V by 11 bases and J by 0 bases, and 10 bases separated the two germline ends. This CDR3 has 13 residues. CDR1 MNHNS and CDR2 SASEGT come from the germline V gene. For the CDR3, the DNA is TGTGCCGCGGAGGCCTCGAACACCGGGGAGCTGTTTTTT. Translating gives CAAEASNTGELFF.

This rearrangement joins TRBV15 to TRBJ2-7; D possibly corresponds to TRBD2 (5 bases). In germline, CDR1 is LNHNV, CDR2 YYDKDF (reference sequence). The CDR3 consists of 15 residues. The V end was cut by 0 bases, the J end by 4 bases, with 13 bases between. CDR3 sequence (DNA): TGTGCCACCAGCAGAGATTTTACCGGCGGGTACGAGCAGTACTTC. It specifies CATSRDFTGGYEQYF.

Worth noting for this clone: Mismatch with germline at one junction end may stem from a read error. CDR3: CTILEDPVTGELFF. The CDR3 DNA is TGCACTATCCTTGAGGATCCGGTCACCGGGGAGCTGTTTTTT. The V and J genes are TRBV27 and TRBJ2-2; D not resolved. Germline V CDR1 and CDR2: MNHEY, SMNVEV (reference sequence). CDR3 length equals 14 residues.

This clone was observed a single time. The rearrangement uses TRBV6-5 and TRBJ2-7; TRBD1 agrees at 7 bases. The CDR3 consists of 14 residues. CDR1 is MNHEY, CDR2 SVGAGI, per germline. The V segment lost 4 bases and the J segment 6 bases; nucleotides outside the gene matches: 9. CDR3 residues: CASSSPGQRVEQYF. CDR3 coding DNA: TGTGCCAGCAGTTCACCGGGACAGAGGGTCGAGCAGTACTTC.

This clone appeared a single time. V gene TRBV5-5 combines with J gene TRBJ2-3, with D unresolved. V was clipped by 1 base and J by 7 bases, with 13 bases between them. The CDR3 has 14 residues. Per germline, CDR1 SGHKS and CDR2 YYEKEE (reference sequence). CDR3 sequence reads: CASSLNGRGNTQYF. DNA of the CDR3: TGTGCCAGCAGCTTGAATGGTAGAGGTAATACGCAGTATTTT.

This rearrangement joins TRBV6-6 to TRBJ2-1, with 8 positions matching TRBD2. The CDR3 consists of 15 residues. The germline CDR1 and CDR2 sequences are MNHNY and SVGAGI (reference sequence). The V segment lost 4 bases and the J segment 6 bases; nucleotides outside the gene matches: 8. In nucleotides, the CDR3 is TGTGCCAGCAGTTCCCCCTTTAGCGGGGCCAATGAGCAGTTCTTC. Translated: CASSSPFSGANEQFF.

This chain connects TRBV6-4 to TRBJ2-3, with 9 positions matching TRBD2. V shed 3 bases and J 1 base; nucleotides not matched to a gene: 8. Germline V gives CDR1 MRHNA, CDR2 SNTAGT. CDR3 length: 17 amino acids. The CDR3 here is CASSESPSSGGTDTQYF. CDR3 nucleotide sequence: TGTGCCAGCAGTGAAAGTCCCTCTAGCGGGGGCACAGATACGCAGTATTTT.

This clone has just one count. The V gene is TRBV30, the J gene TRBJ1-4; D not resolved. The CDR3 totals 13 residues. The ends were cut back, 1 base at V and 8 bases at J, with 11 bases in the middle. Germline loops: CDR1 GTSNPN, CDR2 SVGIG (reference sequence). As DNA, the CDR3 is TGTGCCTGGAGTGAGACCCCGAGGGAAAAACTGTTTTTT. Protein sequence: CAWSETPREKLFF.

The chain couples TRBV13 to TRBJ1-1; D ambiguous. Germline assignment: CDR1 PRHDT and CDR2 FYEKMQ (reference sequence). The CDR3 sequence is 14 residues long. V lost 4 bases and J 1 base, leaving 10 bases between the germline ends. CDR3 sequence: CASSSAGKNTEAFF. In nucleotides, the CDR3 is TGTGCCAGCAGCTCGGCCGGGAAGAACACTGAAGCTTTCTTT.

The chain is built from TRBV29-1 and TRBJ2-2; 8 nucleotides agree with TRBD2. The junction had 9 bases not matched to a gene; V was cut back by 6 bases and J by 6 bases. CDR3 length: 14 residues. Germline V gene sequence: CDR1 SQVTM, CDR2 ANQGSEA. CDR3 region: CSVVGLAGSGELFF. The CDR3 nucleotides are TGCAGCGTAGTGGGTCTAGCGGGTTCCGGGGAGCTGTTTTTT.

The rearrangement links TRBV5-1 to TRBJ2-5, with TRBD2 identical over 8 bases. Germline CDR1 SGHRS, CDR2 YFSETQ. V shed 4 bases and J 4 bases; nucleotides not matched to a gene: 6. The CDR3 length is 14 residues. The CDR3 DNA reads as TGCGCCAGCAGCCCCGAGGCGGGAGGAGAGACCCAGTACTTC. This gives the protein CASSPEAGGETQYF. The whole variable domain, filled in from reference TRBV5-1 and TRBJ2-5, reads KAGVTQTPRYLIKTRGQQVTLSCSPISGHRSVSWYQQTPGQGLQFLFEYFSETQRNKGNFPGRFSGRQFSNSRSEMNVSTLELGDSALYLCASSPEAGGETQYFGPGTRLLVL.

This chain joins TRBV5-4 and TRBJ1-1; TRBD1 aligns across 11 bases. Germline-derived CDR1 and CDR2 are SGHNT and YYREEE (reference sequence). Unmatched junction bases numbered 6, after V lost 4 bases and J lost 7 bases. CDR3 length equals 14 residues. The chain's CDR3 is CASSPRTGGLEAFF. The CDR3 DNA reads TGTGCCAGCAGCCCCCGGACAGGGGGCCTTGAAGCTTTCTTT.

This clone appeared a single time. The rearrangement joins TRBV19 to TRBJ1-5; unclear D gene. V dropped 6 bases and J dropped 0 bases, with 12 bases sitting between them. The V gene's germline CDR1 is LNHDA and CDR2 SQIVND (reference sequence). The CDR3 sequence is 15 residues long. Here the CDR3 reads CASRLREDSNQPQHF. The CDR3 DNA is TGTGCCAGTAGGCTACGGGAGGATAGCAATCAGCCCCAGCATTTT.

This clone has a single count. The chain employs TRBV5-8 and TRBJ1-2; perhaps TRBD1 as D (6 bases). Germline-derived CDR1 and CDR2 are SGHTS and YDEGEE. V was pared by 4 bases and J by 4 bases, with 20 bases between. The CDR3 is 16 amino acids. The CDR3 loop reads CASSGLSGTTFYGYTF. CDR3 sequence (DNA): TGTGCCAGCAGCGGACTCTCCGGGACAACGTTCTATGGCTACACCTTC.

This clone came up a few times. The chain is built from TRBV28 and TRBJ2-1, with a possible D match to TRBD2 (5 bases). This CDR3 spans 14 amino acids. Trimming pared 4 bases from V and 6 bases from J, leaving 13 bases between. The germline CDR1 and CDR2 sequences are MDHEN and SYDVKM. The CDR3: CASSSLSGVNEQFF. For the CDR3, the DNA is TGTGCCAGCAGTTCCCTCTCCGGGGTCAATGAGCAGTTCTTC.

This chain links TRBV19 with TRBJ2-2, with a possible D match to TRBD1 (6 bases). V lost 5 bases, J lost 4 bases, and 17 bases lay in between. Germline CDR1 reads LNHDA; CDR2 reads SQIVND (reference sequence). The CDR3 spans 16 residues. The CDR3 region is CASSPYTGQLTGELFF. The CDR3 nucleotides are TGTGCCAGTAGTCCATACACGGGACAACTCACCGGGGAGCTGTTTTTT.

This chain joins TRBV9 and TRBJ1-4; no definite D call. Germline CDR1 reads SGDLS; CDR2 reads YYNGEE. This CDR3 spans 15 amino acids. The V end lost 0 bases, the J end lost 4 bases, and 10 bases lay between the germline ends. CDR3 coding DNA: TGTGCCAGCAGCGTAGCTCCAGTTCTTAATGAAAAACTGTTTTTT. Amino acid sequence: CASSVAPVLNEKLFF.

The V call is TRBV4-1, the J call TRBJ2-7, with D possibly TRBD2 on 6 matching bases. This CDR3 is 18 amino acids long. Germline-derived CDR1 and CDR2 are MGHRA and YSYEKL. With 3 bases removed from V and 0 bases from J, the gap between germline ends came to 21 bases. CDR3 nucleotides: TGCGCCAGCAGCCATCCTTACAGCGGGTCCGGGGGCTCCTACGAGCAGTACTTC. It is translated as CASSHPYSGSGGSYEQYF.

The chain joins TRBV5-1 to TRBJ2-4; 7 nucleotides line up with TRBD2. V shed 4 bases and J 1 base; nucleotides not matched to a gene: 5. This CDR3 has 15 residues. CDR1 and CDR2 from the germline V gene are SGHRS and YFSETQ. The CDR3 sequence: CASSRREGAKNIQYF. The CDR3 DNA is TGCGCCAGCAGCCGGAGGGAGGGGGCCAAAAACATTCAGTACTTC.